This is a list of T cell receptor beta chains from one sample in a study of cytomegalovirus exposure and HLA in healthy donors. The method was immunoSEQ multiplex PCR; TCRdb's version includes in-frame clones alone and lacks a portion of them. The sample records 90,000 to 100,000 clones, about 76% being singletons. Sequences were obtained from PBMCs. These receptor sequences come from a woman in her thirties or forties in good health and CMV-seronegative. CDR3s include the opening cysteine and the closing phenylalanine or tryptophan. The D gene is left open where the match is weak. Expanded clones are given a class, and other clones once, few, many or no size at all.

clone_size,v_call,j_call,d_call,cdr3_aa,cdr3_nt
-,TRBV19,TRBJ1-5,TRBD1,CASSIRGHQPQHF,TGTGCCAGTAGTATCAGGGGGCATCAGCCCCAGCATTTT
-,TRBV6-5,TRBJ1-1,TRBD1,CASSTTGAGKGEAFF,TGTGCCAGCAGTACAACAGGGGCGGGGAAAGGTGAAGCTTTCTTT
few,TRBV30,TRBJ1-1,-,CAWSLAGYFLPEAFF,TGTGCCTGGAGCCTCGCAGGGTATTTCCTCCCTGAAGCTTTCTTT
-,TRBV5-1,TRBJ2-5,TRBD1,CASSPGRQGARETQYF,TGCGCCAGCAGCCCGGGCCGACAGGGGGCCCGAGAGACCCAGTACTTC
few,TRBV10-3,TRBJ1-2,TRBD1,CAITRQGSYGYTF,TGTGCCATCACCCGACAGGGATCCTATGGCTACACCTTC
-,TRBV10-3,TRBJ2-7,TRBD2,CAISESGLAGGYEQYF,TGTGCCATCAGTGAGTCGGGACTAGCGGGGGGGTACGAGCAGTACTTC
-,TRBV7-8,TRBJ1-2,TRBD1,CASSLFPTGAYVGYTF,TGTGCCAGCAGCTTATTTCCGACAGGGGCCTATGTAGGCTACACCTTC
-,TRBV30,TRBJ1-1,-,CAWSVTGRTEAFF,TGTGCCTGGAGTGTAACAGGGAGAACTGAAGCTTTCTTT
-,TRBV5-1,TRBJ2-5,TRBD2,CASSLEAGGPLGTQYF,TGCGCCAGCAGCTTGGAGGCGGGGGGGCCCCTCGGGACCCAGTACTTC
-,TRBV4-1,TRBJ2-1,TRBD2,CASSQDRGLAGDNEQFF,TGCGCCAGCAGCCAAGATCGGGGACTAGCGGGGGACAATGAGCAGTTCTTC
few,TRBV6-5,TRBJ2-1,-,CASSYYRGARDEQFF,TGTGCCAGCAGTTACTACCGTGGGGCCAGGGATGAGCAGTTCTTC
-,TRBV6-5,TRBJ1-2,-,CASKAGTNYGYTF,TGTGCCAGCAAGGCAGGGACTAACTATGGCTACACCTTC
-,TRBV9,TRBJ1-4,-,CASSVGGGVANEKLFF,TGTGCCAGCAGCGTTGGGGGGGGCGTAGCTAATGAAAAACTGTTTTTT
-,TRBV4-2,TRBJ1-2,-,CASSQDRVTRGYTF,TGTGCCAGCAGCCAAGATCGCGTAACGCGCGGCTACACCTTC
-,TRBV6-1,TRBJ1-2,TRBD1,CASRGGTGQGYTF,TGTGCCAGCAGGGGAGGGACAGGGCAAGGCTACACCTTC
-,TRBV7-8,TRBJ2-7,-,CASSLNQGGSYEQYF,TGTGCCAGCAGCTTAAATCAGGGGGGCTCCTACGAGCAGTACTTC
-,TRBV28,TRBJ2-7,-,CASSWDFPSYEQYF,TGTGCCAGCAGCTGGGACTTCCCCTCCTACGAGCAGTACTTC
-,TRBV4-1,TRBJ2-5,TRBD2,CASSQERRNSGETQYF,TGCGCCAGCAGCCAAGAACGGAGAAATAGCGGGGAGACCCAGTACTTC
-,TRBV5-1,TRBJ1-1,-,CASSLGTGVPEAFF,TGCGCCAGCAGCTTGGGGACTGGAGTGCCTGAAGCTTTCTTT
-,TRBV30,TRBJ1-2,-,CAWSVGRAGGYTF,TGTGCCTGGAGTGTAGGGCGGGCTGGGGGCTACACCTTC
-,TRBV5-8,TRBJ1-2,-,CASSSGPGTTNYGYTF,TGTGCCAGCAGCTCCGGTCCCGGGACTACTAACTATGGCTACACCTTC
-,TRBV4-2,TRBJ1-1,-,CASSQGGADNTEAFF,TGTGCCAGCAGCCAGGGAGGGGCAGATAACACTGAAGCTTTCTTT
-,TRBV7-6,TRBJ1-5,TRBD1,CASSLGTGMGAAGNQPQHF,TGTGCCAGCAGCTTGGGGACAGGGATGGGGGCCGCCGGCAATCAGCCCCAGCATTTT
medium-sized,TRBV14,TRBJ2-2,-,CASSQVIHGELFF,TGTGCCAGCAGCCAAGTCATCCACGGGGAGCTGTTTTTT
-,TRBV7-2,TRBJ2-7,TRBD2,CASSPRLAGSYEQYF,TGTGCCAGCAGCCCAAGACTAGCGGGGTCCTACGAGCAGTACTTC
-,TRBV5-6,TRBJ1-2,-,CASSFYWDLGDGYTF,TGTGCCAGCAGCTTTTATTGGGACTTAGGGGATGGCTACACCTTC
-,TRBV5-1,TRBJ1-1,TRBD1,CASSPRQGQNTEAFF,TGCGCCAGCAGCCCCCGACAGGGTCAGAACACTGAAGCTTTCTTT
-,TRBV30,TRBJ2-1,TRBD2,CAWSGTSGGAVEQFF,TGTGCCTGGAGTGGGACTAGCGGGGGGGCAGTTGAGCAGTTCTTC
few,TRBV19,TRBJ1-6,-,CASSPLGEVKPLHF,TGTGCCAGTAGTCCCCTTGGTGAGGTGAAACCCCTCCACTTT
-,TRBV21-1,TRBJ1-2,-,CASSKRGSGGYGYTF,TGTGCCAGCAGCAAAAGAGGGTCGGGCGGCTATGGCTACACCTTC
-,TRBV9,TRBJ1-6,-,CASSVEPGMAANSPLHF,TGTGCCAGCAGCGTAGAGCCCGGAATGGCAGCGAATTCACCCCTCCACTTT
-,TRBV18,TRBJ1-3,TRBD1,CASSRGQVSGNTIYF,TGTGCCAGCTCACGGGGACAGGTCTCTGGAAACACCATATATTTT
-,TRBV6-5,TRBJ1-5,-,CASRQAGGDNQPQHF,TGTGCCAGCAGACAGGCTGGGGGGGACAATCAGCCCCAGCATTTT
-,TRBV27,TRBJ1-1,TRBD1,CASSGARGRGNTEAFF,TGTGCCAGCAGTGGGGCCAGGGGGCGCGGTAACACTGAAGCTTTCTTT
few,TRBV5-4,TRBJ2-1,TRBD2,CASSSRGRDNEQFF,TGTGCCAGCAGCTCCAGAGGGAGGGACAATGAGCAGTTCTTC
-,TRBV6-6,TRBJ1-3,-,CASSLSGGSSGNTIYF,TGTGCCAGCAGTCTATCCGGCGGAAGCTCTGGAAACACCATATATTTT
-,TRBV6-5,TRBJ1-1,TRBD1,CASSPVTGSPEAFF,TGTGCCAGCAGTCCGGTGACAGGGAGTCCTGAAGCTTTCTTT
-,TRBV2,TRBJ2-7,TRBD1,CASKGQGVEQYF,TGTGCCAGCAAGGGACAGGGGGTCGAGCAGTACTTC
-,TRBV7-2,TRBJ2-1,-,CASSFLMAGINEQFF,TGTGCCAGCAGCTTTCTTATGGCAGGTATCAATGAGCAGTTCTTC
-,TRBV15,TRBJ2-2,-,CATRGTANTGELFF,TGTGCCACCCGGGGGACAGCGAACACCGGGGAGCTGTTTTTT
-,TRBV18,TRBJ2-1,TRBD2,CASSPSSGISYNEQFF,TGTGCCAGCTCACCGAGTAGCGGGATATCCTACAATGAGCAGTTCTTC
-,TRBV5-1,TRBJ1-5,-,CASSLGAGDQPQHF,TGCGCCAGCAGCTTGGGGGCAGGGGATCAGCCCCAGCATTTT
few,TRBV18,TRBJ2-7,-,CASSPYRQEVTYEQYF,TGTGCCAGCTCACCATATCGCCAGGAGGTTACCTACGAGCAGTACTTC
few,TRBV9,TRBJ1-6,TRBD1,CASSVGTGLYNSPLHF,TGTGCCAGCAGCGTAGGGACAGGTCTTTATAATTCACCCCTCCACTTT
-,TRBV5-1,TRBJ2-3,-,CASSLQGDTDTQYF,TGCGCCAGCAGCTTACAAGGAGACACAGATACGCAGTATTTT
few,TRBV5-1,TRBJ2-6,-,CASSSGRTITAFSGANVLTF,TGCGCCAGCAGCTCCGGTAGGACTATCACAGCCTTCTCTGGGGCCAACGTCCTGACTTTC
-,TRBV7-9,TRBJ1-6,-,CAGSWDMSSYNSPLHF,TGTGCCGGCAGCTGGGACATGAGCTCCTATAATTCACCCCTCCACTTT
-,TRBV18,TRBJ1-1,TRBD1,CASSPLGQANTEAFF,TGTGCCAGCTCACCTCTAGGACAGGCGAACACTGAAGCTTTCTTT
few,TRBV4-1,TRBJ2-3,-,CASSQGIYGTDTQYF,TGCGCCAGCAGCCAAGGAATCTACGGCACAGATACGCAGTATTTT
-,TRBV6-5,TRBJ1-2,-,CASSSGLSNYGYTF,TGTGCCAGCAGTAGCGGACTTAGTAACTATGGCTACACCTTC
-,TRBV27,TRBJ1-2,-,CASSSSFGYTF,TGTGCCAGCAGTTCGTCGTTTGGCTACACCTTC
-,TRBV19,TRBJ2-7,-,CASSIRQRPEEQYF,TGTGCCAGTAGTATAAGACAACGGCCTGAGGAGCAGTACTTC